These 5 T cell receptor beta chains originate from one sample sequenced in a study of PD-1 blockade in classical Hodgkin lymphoma. Every patient was affected by relapse after autologous stem cell transplantation, while exposure to brentuximab vedotin was not uniform. Out of thawed PBMCs, magnetic negative selection purified CD4+ T cells. Assay: immunoSEQ multiplex PCR; the TCRdb copy retains only in-frame clones and omits some. This sample yields about 31,000 clones, of which 85% are seen a single time; 2% to 2.5% belongs to the top ten. The sample was CD4+ T cells from blood, taken at baseline. These receptors were taken from a human donor with classical Hodgkin lymphoma.

The J gene is TRBJ1-5, the V gene TRBV6-5; 8 bases match TRBD1. From germline, CDR1 is MNHEY and CDR2 SVGAGI. Trimming removed 4 bases from V and 9 bases from J; junction bases left unmatched: 8. The CDR3 runs 14 residues. The CDR3 protein is CASSSGQAGWPQHF. The CDR3 DNA reads as TGTGCCAGCAGTTCGGGACAGGCCGGATGGCCCCAGCATTTT.

Only a few counts were recorded for this clone. The V call is TRBV28, the J call TRBJ2-1; D may be TRBD1 (6 bases). In germline, CDR1 is MDHEN, CDR2 SYDVKM. V lost 7 bases and J 3 bases, leaving 13 bases between the germline ends. The CDR3 extends over 14 amino acids. The CDR3 reads CASNKDRIYNEQFF. The CDR3 DNA sequence: TGTGCCAGCAACAAGGACAGAATCTACAATGAGCAGTTCTTC.

The J gene is TRBJ2-7, the V gene TRBV18, with D perhaps TRBD2 (5 bases). The CDR3 has 15 residues. V shed 3 bases and J shed 0 bases, with 12 bases lying between them. Germline CDR1 KGHSH, CDR2 LQKENI. CDR3 residues: CASSPQDTSSYEQYF. The CDR3 DNA sequence: TGTGCCAGCTCACCGCAAGACACTAGCTCCTACGAGCAGTACTTC. The full variable domain, in which reference TRBV18 and TRBJ2-7 provide the parts outside the CDR3, is NAGVMQNPRHLVRRRGQEARLRCSPMKGHSHVYWYRQLPEEGLKFMVYLQKENIIDESGMPKERFSAEFPKEGPSILRIQQVVRGDSAAYFCASSPQDTSSYEQYFGPGTRLTVT.

The chain recombines TRBV28 with TRBJ1-1; TRBD1 is a possible D gene (6 bases). The CDR3 contains 14 residues. The V and J ends lost 2 bases and 5 bases respectively, with 12 bases between them. The germline gives CDR1 MDHEN, CDR2 SYDVKM. The CDR3 bases are TGTGCCAGCAGTTTAGGGGGGCGGAGGACTGAAGCTTTCTTT. Translation: CASSLGGRRTEAFF. Filled out from reference TRBV28 and TRBJ1-1, the complete variable domain reads DVKVTQSSRYLVKRTGEKVFLECVQDMDHENMFWYRQDPGLGLRLIYFSYDVKMKEKGDIPEGYSVSREKKERFSLILESASTNQTSMYLCASSLGGRRTEAFFGQGTRLTVV.

This clone appeared a few times. The V gene is TRBV11-2, the J gene TRBJ1-2; D might be TRBD1 (5 bases). Trimming stripped 2 bases from V and 4 bases from J, with 5 bases between. Germline lookup yields CDR1 SGHAT and CDR2 FQNNGV. CDR3 length: 12 amino acids. The chain's CDR3 is CASSLQGYGYTF. The CDR3 DNA sequence: TGTGCCAGCAGCTTACAGGGCTATGGCTACACCTTC.